This TCR beta chain derives from a study of T-cell reconstitution after alpha-beta-depleted transplantation in children listed by TCRdb under 2016. Background for the entire study: Using TCR repertoire profiling, the study followed T-cell immune reconstitution in a quantitative way in children after TCRalphabeta/CD19-depleted allogeneic hematopoietic cell transplantation. Broad study findings and their caveats: The apparently early recovery of alphabetaT-cell counts about two months after transplant reportedly depended on only several hundred rapidly expanded clones that came from non-depleted graft cells. The high TCRbeta diversity at day 60 in some patients was ascribed to recipient T cells and intrathymic progenitors that had survived conditioning. Hyperexpanded clone frequencies declined over subsequent months; after one year, T-cell counts and TCRbeta diversity were mostly attributed to newly produced T cells.

Libraries were constructed by PCR. Instrument used: Illumina HiSeq 2500. TCR library preparation used molecular barcoding, with unique molecular identifiers applied to normalize quantification of the TCRbeta repertoire. TCRdb itself trimmed the public reads at Q25 with fastp, ran MiXCR and retained productive beta chains. Identical CDR3 protein sequences are pooled into one entry, listed with their most common genes and DNA. The sample yields fewer than 400,000 distinct CDR3 sequences; around 20% were counted once. Of the sample, approximately 9.9% falls within the top ten clones. At least ten counts were recorded for this clonotype. The antigen it recognizes is unknown. Base qualities are missing; no much larger clone stands one base away. From the cysteine through the phenylalanine, the CDR3 covers 12 amino acids. The entry retains the CDR3 DNA only, 36 bases that are in frame from base 1. The CDR1 and CDR2 encoded by the germline V gene are SGHVS and FNYEAQ. The junction shows trimming of 4 bases on V and 1 base on J, plus 5 bases between the germline ends.

The sample's treatment or condition label is to be understood as: allogeneic hematopoietic cell transplantation with graft depleted of TCRalphabeta T cells and CD19 B cells. Transplant recipients were children who received TCRalphabeta/CD19-depleted allogeneic hematopoietic cell grafts. The source material was PBMCs, mostly from graft donor cells, sampled 180 days after TCRalphabeta/CD19-depleted stem cell transplant. Recombination joined TRBV7-6 with TRBJ2-7, with the identity of the D gene unclear. This clonotype originated in a male patient aged 5 to 17 who had a stem cell transplant for acute lymphoblastic leukemia, so the T cells may come from the graft donor. CDR3 sequence: CASSSTSYEQYF. The sequenced DNA: TGTGCCAGCAGCTCAACTTCCTACGAGCAGTACTTC.